These 2 T cell receptor beta chains came from one sample sequenced in a study of control samples from healthy donors and cancer patients (dated by TCRdb to the early 2020s). To prepare the library, the immunoSEQ multiplex PCR assay was applied. TCRdb limited this immuneACCESS table to in-frame rearrangements with V and J called. A share of clones is missing; checked studies link under half to unresolved V genes, and the rest is unexplained. The sample yields around 81,000 clones; 93% were counted once. The ten biggest clones cover approximately 1.5% of the sample. The sequenced material came from blood. These receptors all stem from a woman aged 30 to 39 in good health.

The genes are TRBV28 and TRBJ2-2; TRBD1 agrees at 10 bases. Germline loops: CDR1 MDHEN, CDR2 SYDVKM. V dropped 5 bases and J dropped 7; count of bases not matched to a gene: 10. The CDR3 length is 16 residues. DNA for the CDR3: TGTGCCAGCAGTCCTTGGGGGACAGGGGCGGGCGGGGAGCTGTTTTTT. This translates into CASSPWGTGAGGELFF.

The V gene is TRBV19, the J gene TRBJ1-1; D ambiguous. Per the germline V gene, CDR1 is LNHDA and CDR2 is SQIVND (reference sequence). This CDR3 has 16 amino acids. V was cut by 4 bases and J by 0 bases, with 15 bases left in between. The chain's CDR3 is CASSNPGIGMNTEAFF. In DNA, the CDR3 is TGTGCCAGTAGTAATCCGGGGATAGGGATGAACACTGAAGCTTTCTTT.